This passage covers 10 T cell receptor beta chains from one sample sequenced in a study of cytomegalovirus exposure and HLA in healthy donors. The protocol was immunoSEQ multiplex PCR, while the TCRdb copy is restricted to in-frame clones and leaves out a portion. The sample has approximately 97,000 clones; approximately 93% are singletons. Sequencing used PBMCs. The receptor source for this set is a woman aged 30 to 39 in good health and CMV-seropositive.

This chain connects TRBV5-4 to TRBJ2-3, with 8 bases aligning to TRBD2. With V trimmed by 4 bases and J by 1 base, 11 bases remained unmatched. The CDR3 is made up of 17 amino acids. Germline values: CDR1 SGHNT, CDR2 YYREEE (reference sequence). CDR3 bases: TGTGCCAGCAGCCCCTACCTACTAGCGGCGGGCACAGATACGCAGTATTTT. Translation gives CASSPYLLAAGTDTQYF.

V is TRBV7-2 and J is TRBJ1-2; D is perhaps TRBD1 (5 bases). Germline loops: CDR1 SGHTA, CDR2 FQGNSA. This CDR3 is 14 amino acids long. Deletions cut 4 bases from V and 2 bases from J, with 11 bases between. The CDR3 region is CASSWKGPNYGYTF. The CDR3 DNA is TGTGCCAGCAGCTGGAAGGGGCCCAACTATGGCTACACCTTC. The full variable domain, its missing parts supplied by reference TRBV7-2 and TRBJ1-2, is GAGVSQSPSNKVTEKGKDVELRCDPISGHTALYWYRQSLGQGLEFLIYFQGNSAPDKSGLPSDRFSAERTGGSVSTLTIQRTQQEDSAVYLCASSWKGPNYGYTFGSGTRLTVV.

The rearrangement links TRBV25-1 to TRBJ1-1, with D possibly TRBD1 on 6 matching bases. V was trimmed by 5 bases and J by 4 bases, leaving 17 bases between them. Germline V lookup: CDR1 MGHDK, CDR2 SYGVNS. The CDR3 contains 15 residues. CDR3 in DNA: TGTGCCAGCAGTTCTCAGGGGATTTTTAGCACTGAAGCTTTCTTT. Translation gives CASSSQGIFSTEAFF.

This clone was observed once. The V gene is TRBV10-3, the J gene TRBJ1-1, with TRBD1 as a possible D gene (6 bases). Germline loops: CDR1 ENHRY, CDR2 SYGVKD. This CDR3 is built from 14 residues. Trimming shortened V by 3 bases and J by 6 bases, and 14 bases separated the two germline ends. Here the CDR3 DNA reads TGTGCCATCAGTGAAGTAACAGGGTCCGCTGAAGCTTTCTTT. Its protein product is CAISEVTGSAEAFF.

V usage is TRBV19 and J usage is TRBJ1-2; TRBD1 is a possible D gene (6 bases). CDR1 and CDR2 (germline): LNHDA, SQIVND (reference sequence). V was shortened by 6 bases and J by 4 bases, with 18 bases between the two germline ends. The CDR3 extends over 15 amino acids. The CDR3 sequence: CASRQSGVFSYGYTF. DNA for the CDR3: TGTGCCAGTAGACAATCAGGGGTTTTTTCCTATGGCTACACCTTC.

Here the CDR3 DNA reads TGTGCCAGCAGTAGGGAGCGGACCCCTACAACAGATACGCAGTATTTT. Encoded protein: CASSRERTPTTDTQYF. The chain carries TRBV2 and TRBJ2-3, with D possibly being TRBD2 (5 bases). Trimming removed 5 bases at V and 3 bases at J, with 18 bases between. The CDR3 contains 16 residues. Germline CDR1 is SNHLY and CDR2 is FYNNEI.

This chain connects TRBV7-9 to TRBJ2-3; D not resolved. The V end was cut by 3 bases, the J end by 7 bases, with 2 bases between. This CDR3 contains 10 residues. Germline CDR1 SEHNR, CDR2 FQNEAQ (reference sequence). The CDR3 here is CASSFNTQYF. The CDR3 nucleotides read TGTGCCAGCAGCTTCAATACGCAGTATTTT.

The genes are TRBV7-8 and TRBJ2-2, with a possible D match to TRBD1 (6 bases). V was clipped by 5 bases and J by 5 bases, with 21 bases between them. The CDR3 spans 17 residues. Germline loops: CDR1 SGHVS, CDR2 FQNEAQ. CDR3 residues: CASSPHSGTLKTGELFF. CDR3 coding DNA: TGTGCCAGCAGCCCCCATTCAGGGACACTTAAAACCGGGGAGCTGTTTTTT.

The V call is TRBV10-2, the J call TRBJ2-7, with 7 positions matching TRBD1. The CDR3 loop spans 12 amino acids. V trimming: 8 bases; J trimming: 2 bases; junction bases outside the gene matches: 3. Germline V gene lookup returns CDR1 WSHSY and CDR2 SAAADI. CDR3 bases: TGCGCCAGCTTGGGACAGACCTACGAGCAGTACTTC. This translates into CASLGQTYEQYF.

Worth noting for this clone: At one end, the junction sequence differs from germline, possibly due to a read error. This chain joins TRBV19 and TRBJ1-2; 11 nucleotides line up with TRBD1. From germline, CDR1 is LNHDA and CDR2 SQIVND (reference sequence). The CDR3 totals 14 residues. The CDR3 is CASSSRQDRGQGAF. The CDR3 nucleotides read TGTGCCAGTAGTTCCCGACAGGACAGGGGGCAGGGGGCCTTC.